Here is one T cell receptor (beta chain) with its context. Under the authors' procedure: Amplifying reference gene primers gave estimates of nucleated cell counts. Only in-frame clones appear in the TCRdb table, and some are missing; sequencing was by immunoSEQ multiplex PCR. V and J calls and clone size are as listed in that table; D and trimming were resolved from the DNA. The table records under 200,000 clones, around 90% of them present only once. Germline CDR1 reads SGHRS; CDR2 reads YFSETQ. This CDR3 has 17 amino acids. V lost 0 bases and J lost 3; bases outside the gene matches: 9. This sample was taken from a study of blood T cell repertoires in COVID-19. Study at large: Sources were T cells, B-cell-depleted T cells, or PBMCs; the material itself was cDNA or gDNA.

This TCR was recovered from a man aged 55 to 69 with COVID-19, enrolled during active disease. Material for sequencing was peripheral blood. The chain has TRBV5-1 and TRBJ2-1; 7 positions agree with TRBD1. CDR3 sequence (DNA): TGCGCCAGCAGCTTGGTAGGGGGACAGAACGTCTACAATGAGCAGTTCTTC. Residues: CASSLVGGQNVYNEQFF.